The 27 T cell receptor beta chains below all came from one sample that was sequenced in a study of molecular identifiers for immune sequencing clone quantification. Via MiXCR, TCRdb re-called the PCR reads, giving one row per CDR3 protein. The sample includes about 65,000 distinct CDR3 sequences, around 18% of them seen just once. Material: naive CD8+ T cells from blood, with Jurkat cell RNA spiked in. Noted subset: FACS-sorted CD8+CD4-CCR7+CD45RA+ naive T cells. The origin of the receptors is a human donor in good health. Some libraries in this study had Jurkat cell RNA spiked in.

About this clonotype itself: The CDR3 does not close with the conserved phenylalanine or tryptophan, likely indicating a read error. The V gene is TRBV3-1, the J gene TRBJ2-7; TRBD2 agrees at 11 bases. Germline V CDR1 and CDR2: LGHDT, YNNKEL (reference sequence). The CDR3 covers 15 residues. J lost 3 bases, V lost 0 bases, and 1 base had no gene match. The CDR3 DNA reads TGTGCCAGCAGCCAAGATGGGACTAGCGGCTACGAGCAGTACTCC. Translation gives CASSQDGTSGYEQYS.

The chain combines TRBV19 with TRBJ2-1; D unresolved. Looked up from germline, CDR1 is LNHDA and CDR2 is SQIVND (reference sequence). Trimming removed 3 bases at V and 8 bases at J, with 8 bases between. This CDR3 has 12 amino acids. The CDR3 DNA reads as TGTGCCAGTAGTATTAGTCCGGATGAGCAGTTCTTC. It is translated as CASSISPDEQFF.

As concerns this clonotype: A much larger clone differs from this one at a single base, so this may be a read error. The rearrangement uses TRBV4-1 and TRBJ1-6; no firm D call. Germline V gene lookup returns CDR1 MGHRA and CDR2 YSYEKL. This CDR3 has 15 residues. The CDR3 protein is CASNQGREYNSPLHF. Here the CDR3 DNA reads TGCGCCAGCAACCAAGGCAGAGAATATAATTCACCCCTCCACTTT.

At least ten counts were recorded for this clonotype. This chain uses TRBV12-3 or TRBV12-4 with TRBJ2-5, with D hard to call. This CDR3 spans 14 amino acids. Trimming left V 5 bases short and J 2 bases short, with 12 bases between. CDR3 region: CASSTGAPQETQYF. The CDR3 DNA sequence: TGTGCCAGCAGTACCGGCGCCCCACAAGAGACCCAGTACTTC.

This clonotype has at least ten counts. The CDR3: CSVDKGLNYGYTF. The CDR3 bases are TGCAGCGTTGATAAGGGCCTTAACTATGGCTACACCTTC. The chain couples TRBV29-1 to TRBJ1-2; no reliable D call. The CDR3 runs to 13 residues. Trimming removed 3 bases from V and 1 base from J, with 9 bases in between. Germline V gene sequence: CDR1 SQVTM, CDR2 ANQGSEA.

This clonotype has a count of ten or more. The chain joins TRBV7-9 to TRBJ1-3; D call uncertain. With 5 bases removed from V and 0 bases from J, the gap between germline ends came to 11 bases. CDR1 and CDR2 from the germline V gene are SEHNR and FQNEAQ (reference sequence). CDR3 size: 15 residues. CDR3 loop: CASSATVDSGNTIYF. The CDR3 coding sequence is TGTGCCAGCAGCGCGACCGTTGACTCTGGAAACACCATATATTTT.

This clonotype was recorded a few times. An end of the junction does not agree with germline; a read error may underlie this. This chain links TRBV28 with TRBJ2-1; D is undetermined. There are 13 residues in the CDR3. The V gene's germline CDR1 is MDHEN and CDR2 SYDVKM. CDR3 sequence (DNA): TGTGCCAGCAGTTTAGAGGTTTTCAATGAGCTGTTCTTC. Translated, it gives CASSLEVFNELFF.

About this clonotype itself: Since a much larger clone is just one base distant, this may be a read error. The V call is TRBV5-6, the J call TRBJ2-2; perhaps TRBD2 as D (5 bases). Germline CDR1 is SGHDT and CDR2 is YYEEEE. The length of the CDR3 is 16 residues. CDR3 amino acids: CASSPWPEENTGELVF. CDR3 in DNA: TGTGCCAGCAGCCCCTGGCCGGAGGAGAACACCGGGGAGCTGGTTTTT.

The table lists this clonotype with a few counts. This chain joins TRBV5-1 and TRBJ1-5; D is unresolved. Germline V gene data show CDR1 as SGHRS and CDR2 as YFSETQ. Between the trimmed V and J ends, which lost 4 bases and 5 bases, there was a span of 13 bases. CDR3 size: 14 residues. CDR3 nucleotide sequence: TGCGCCAGCAGCCCGGAAGGGCTTTATCAGCCCCAGCATTTT. As protein: CASSPEGLYQPQHF.

This clonotype was found many times. The V gene is TRBV6-2 or TRBV6-3, the J gene TRBJ2-5; D is perhaps TRBD1 or TRBD2 (5 bases each). Germline loops: CDR1 MNHEY, CDR2 SVGEGT. V lost 5 bases and J lost 2, with 15 bases in between. The CDR3 is 15 residues long. The chain's CDR3 is CASSTYGTSQETQYF. The DNA of the CDR3 is TGTGCCAGCAGTACATACGGGACGTCACAAGAGACCCAGTACTTC.

On this clonotype: Being one base from a much bigger clone, this may be a read error. V is TRBV2 and J is TRBJ2-7; no firm D call. The germline V gene has CDR1 SNHLY and CDR2 FYNNEI. The CDR3 length is 11 residues. CDR3 in DNA: TGTGCCAGCAGCCCCCCCGGAGAGCAGCACTTC. It is translated as CASSPPGEQHF.

This clonotype was observed at least ten times. The V and J genes are TRBV10-3 and TRBJ2-3, with a tentative D call TRBD1 (6 bases). From germline, CDR1 is ENHRY and CDR2 SYGVKD. Trimming shortened V by 3 bases and J by 11 bases, and 21 bases separated the two germline ends. The CDR3 consists of 15 residues. The CDR3 coding sequence is TGTGCCATCAGTGAAGGGGTGGGGACAATCGGCGGGCAGTATTTT. This encodes CAISEGVGTIGGQYF.

This clonotype was seen many times. This chain joins TRBV30 and TRBJ1-1; no definite D call. The germline CDR1 and CDR2 sequences are GTSNPN and SVGIG (reference sequence). The CDR3 length is 14 residues. Between the trimmed V and J ends, which lost 3 bases and 1 base, there was a span of 12 bases. CDR3 DNA: TGTGCCTGGAGGACCGGACGCGGGAACACTGAAGCTTTCTTT. Protein sequence: CAWRTGRGNTEAFF. The full variable domain, completed using reference TRBV30 and TRBJ1-1, is SQTIHQWPATLVQPVGSPLSLECTVEGTSNPNLYWYRQAAGRGLQLLFYSVGIGQISSEVPQNLSASRPQDRQFILSSKKLLLSDSGFYLCAWRTGRGNTEAFFGQGTRLTVV.

The rearrangement uses TRBV6-1 and TRBJ2-1, with 8 nucleotides matching TRBD1. The CDR3 has 16 amino acids. Per the germline V gene, CDR1 is MNHNS and CDR2 is SASEGT. Trimming at V came to 6 bases and at J to 7 bases, leaving 14 bases not matched to a gene. CDR3 protein: CASRIDRGLTMNEQFF. For the CDR3, the DNA is TGTGCCAGCAGAATAGACAGGGGACTGACGATGAATGAGCAGTTCTTC.

Comment on this clonotype: A much larger clone differs from this one at a single base, so this may be a read error. The chain is built from TRBV5-1 and TRBJ1-1, with 8 bases lining up with TRBD1. In germline, CDR1 is SGHRS, CDR2 YFSETQ. The CDR3 runs 16 residues. The CDR3 DNA sequence: TGCGCCAGCAGCTCTGGACAGGGAGGAATGAACACTGTAGCTTTCTTT. Protein product: CASSSGQGGMNTVAFF.

As to this clonotype: Given a much more abundant clone one base away, this may be a read error. The CDR3 loop is CASGLRSAGANYGYTF. DNA of the CDR3: TGTGCCAGCGGCTTACGTTCGGCGGGCGCTAACTATGGCTACACCTTC. V is TRBV11-2 and J is TRBJ1-2; D call uncertain. CDR1 is SGHAT and CDR2 is FQNNGV in the germline V gene. The CDR3 is made up of 16 amino acids.

This clonotype was seen at least ten times. The V and J genes are TRBV27 and TRBJ1-4, with D maybe TRBD1 (5 bases). CDR1 MNHEY and CDR2 SMNVEV come from the germline V gene (reference sequence). The CDR3 loop spans 16 amino acids. Trimming took 5 bases from V and 0 from J, leaving 13 bases between them. The CDR3, as DNA: TGTGCCAGCAGTCCGGGGCCCGTCCCAACTAATGAAAAACTGTTTTTT. Translating gives CASSPGPVPTNEKLFF.

This clonotype was counted at least ten times. The genes are TRBV25-1 and TRBJ2-5; D unresolved. This CDR3 has 14 residues. Per germline, CDR1 MGHDK and CDR2 SYGVNS. Trimming stripped 1 base from V and 5 bases from J, with 11 bases between. CDR3: CASSESVVEETQYF. The CDR3 DNA reads TGTGCCAGCAGTGAATCAGTGGTTGAGGAGACCCAGTACTTC.

This clonotype was detected ten times or more. This chain joins TRBV29-1 and TRBJ2-7; 9 bases are a match to TRBD2. Losses at the gene ends were 4 bases for V and 5 bases for J; bases not matched to a gene: 15. The CDR3 is 16 amino acids. CDR1 is SQVTM and CDR2 is ANQGSEA in the germline V gene. This chain's CDR3 is CSVAGREGLPFHEQYF. The CDR3 DNA follows: TGCAGCGTTGCAGGGCGGGAGGGCCTCCCATTCCACGAGCAGTACTTC.

There are many counts of this clonotype. The chain carries TRBV7-6 and TRBJ2-7; D is possibly TRBD1 or TRBD2 (5 bases each). The germline V gene encodes CDR1 SGHVS and CDR2 FNYEAQ. The CDR3 is 14 amino acids. Trimming cost V 4 bases and J 6 bases, with 16 bases left between them. The CDR3 coding sequence is TGTGCCAGCAGCTCCGAGGCTCTAGGGACCGAGCAGTACTTC. It specifies CASSSEALGTEQYF.

Comment on this clonotype: This could be a read error, since a much larger clone is one nucleotide away. The chain uses TRBV7-9 and TRBJ2-7; 14 bases match TRBD2. Germline loops: CDR1 SEHNR, CDR2 FQNEAQ (reference sequence). The CDR3 spans 16 residues. J gave up 4 bases and V 8 bases, and 10 bases lay outside the gene matches. The CDR3 reads CASGRPGLAGVYEQYF. The CDR3 coding sequence is TGTGCCAGCGGCCGACCGGGACTAGCGGGAGTGTACGAGCAGTACTTC.

Comment on this clonotype: A much larger clone lies a single base off, so this may be a read error. The genes are TRBV2 and TRBJ2-7, with D uncertain. CDR3 length: 11 amino acids. Germline V CDR1 and CDR2: SNHLY, FYNNEI. CDR3 in DNA: TGTGCCGGCAGTGAAGCCCCCGAGCAGTACTTC. Its protein product is CAGSEAPEQYF.

This clonotype was recorded a few times. The chain uses TRBV19 and TRBJ2-2; 9 bases match TRBD1. The V and J ends lost 2 bases and 8 bases, in that order; junction bases with no gene match: 6. Germline loops: CDR1 LNHDA, CDR2 SQIVND (reference sequence). CDR3 length: 15 amino acids. In nucleotides, the CDR3 is TGTGCCAGTAGTATAAGCTCGACAGGGGGAGGGGAGCTGTTTTTT. Residues: CASSISSTGGGELFF.

Comments on this clonotype: This may come from a read error, since a much larger clone is one base off. The rearrangement links TRBV27 to TRBJ1-4; 8 bases are a match to TRBD1. Germline loops: CDR1 MNHEY, CDR2 SMNVEV (reference sequence). V lost 3 bases to trimming and J lost 8 bases; unmatched junction nucleotides: 2. The CDR3 is 13 residues long. The CDR3 sequence: CASSFRGREKLFF. Written as DNA, the CDR3 is TGTGCCAGCAGTTTCAGGGGGCGAGAAAAACTGTTTTTT. The full variable domain, in which reference TRBV27 and TRBJ1-4 provide the parts outside the CDR3, is EAQVTQNPRYLITVTGKKLTVTCSQNMNHEYMSWYRQDPGLGLRQIYYSMNVEVTDKGDVPEGYKVSRKEKRNFPLILESPSPNQTSLYFCASSFRGREKLFFGSGTQLSVL.

This clonotype was observed at least ten times. This chain links TRBV27 with TRBJ1-2; TRBD1 aligns across 9 bases. From germline, CDR1 is MNHEY and CDR2 SMNVEV (reference sequence). The J segment lost 4 bases and the V segment lost 6 bases, leaving 18 bases of the junction unmatched. The CDR3 is 18 residues long. The CDR3 nucleotides read TGTGCCAGCAGACAACTGGGACAGGGTATGTCCGCGAGCTATGGCTACACCTTC. Translating gives CASRQLGQGMSASYGYTF.

This clonotype has a count of ten or more. The chain uses TRBV11-2 and TRBJ2-7; TRBD2 matches at 12 bases. CDR1 and CDR2 from the germline V gene are SGHAT and FQNNGV. V shed 2 bases, J shed 5 bases, and the junction held 13 bases outside the gene matches. CDR3 length: 18 amino acids. The CDR3 loop is CASSLSAGLAGPPHEQYF. CDR3 nucleotide sequence: TGTGCCAGCAGCTTATCTGCGGGACTAGCGGGCCCGCCGCACGAGCAGTACTTC.

In its sample, this clonotype was seen many times. The chain links TRBV7-9 to TRBJ1-2, with D tentatively TRBD1 (5 bases). The CDR3 loop spans 16 amino acids. Trimming stripped 3 bases from V and 1 base from J, with 15 bases between. Germline CDR1 reads SEHNR; CDR2 reads FQNEAQ (reference sequence). The CDR3 protein is CASSFTGAGGNYGYTF. CDR3 sequence (DNA): TGTGCCAGCAGCTTTACCGGGGCCGGGGGTAACTATGGCTACACCTTC. Drawing the rest from reference TRBV7-9 and TRBJ1-2, the complete variable domain is DTGVSQNPRHKITKRGQNVTFRCDPISEHNRLYWYRQTLGQGPEFLTYFQNEAQLEKSRLLSDRFSAERPKGSFSTLEIQRTEQGDSAMYLCASSFTGAGGNYGYTFGSGTRLTVV.